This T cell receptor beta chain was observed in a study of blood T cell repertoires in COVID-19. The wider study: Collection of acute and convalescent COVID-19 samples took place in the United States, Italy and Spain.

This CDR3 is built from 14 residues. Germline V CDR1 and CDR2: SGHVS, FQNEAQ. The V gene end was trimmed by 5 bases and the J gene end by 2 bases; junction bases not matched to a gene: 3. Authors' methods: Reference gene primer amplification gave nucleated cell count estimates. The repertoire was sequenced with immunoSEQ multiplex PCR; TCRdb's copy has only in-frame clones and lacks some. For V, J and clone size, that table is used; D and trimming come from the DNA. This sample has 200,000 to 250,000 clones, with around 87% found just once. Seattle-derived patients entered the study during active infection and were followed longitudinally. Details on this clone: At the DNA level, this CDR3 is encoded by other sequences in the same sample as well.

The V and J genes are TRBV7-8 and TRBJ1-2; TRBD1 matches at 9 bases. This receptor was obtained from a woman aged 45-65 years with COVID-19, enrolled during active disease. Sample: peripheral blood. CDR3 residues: CASSLGQGNYGYTF. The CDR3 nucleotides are TGTGCCAGCAGCCTGGGACAGGGAAACTATGGCTACACCTTC.